The 6 T cell receptor beta chains below were found in one sample sequenced in a study of blood T cell repertoires in COVID-19 (dated by TCRdb to 2020 to 2021). The library was generated by the immunoSEQ multiplex PCR assay. Imported from immuneACCESS, the table was reduced by TCRdb to in-frame sequences with V and J called. These copies leave out some clones; in studies compared against another copy, an unresolved V gene accounts for under half, and the cause of the remainder is not known. The sample profile shows 100,000 to 120,000 clones; roughly four fifths of them were found once. In total, the top ten clones hold just over 15% of the sample. Source material: peripheral blood. These receptors originate from a woman aged 80 or over with acute or convalescent COVID-19.

This clone has a handful of counts. The rearrangement joins TRBV2 to TRBJ2-1; D possibly corresponds to TRBD1 (5 bases). CDR3 length equals 14 residues. The germline V gene encodes CDR1 SNHLY and CDR2 FYNNEI. The V end lost 2 bases, the J end lost 3 bases, and 8 bases lay between the germline ends. The CDR3 is CASSERGFYNEQFF. CDR3 DNA sequence: TGTGCCAGCAGTGAAAGGGGTTTCTACAATGAGCAGTTCTTC. The full variable domain, completed using reference TRBV2 and TRBJ2-1, is EPEVTQTPSHQVTQMGQEVILRCVPISNHLYFYWYRQILGQKVEFLVSFYNNEISEKSEIFDDQFSVERPDGSNFTLKIRSTKLEDSAMYFCASSERGFYNEQFFGPGTRLTVL.

The gene calls are TRBV6-4 and TRBJ1-6; 11 nucleotides match TRBD1. The CDR3 runs 16 residues. Germline assignment: CDR1 MRHNA and CDR2 SNTAGT. Germline trimming cut 4 bases from V and 9 bases from J; bases unmatched to any gene: 8. DNA for the CDR3: TGTGCCAGCAGTGCTAGACCGGGACAGGGGGTTTCACCCCTCCACTTT. This translates into CASSARPGQGVSPLHF.

V and J are TRBV11-1 and TRBJ1-1; 7 nucleotides line up with TRBD1. Germline V lookup: CDR1 SGHAT, CDR2 FQDESV (reference sequence). The trim removed 5 bases at V and 4 bases at J, leaving 4 bases unmatched. This CDR3 comprises 13 residues. The CDR3 sequence: CASSLDRVTEAFF. The CDR3 DNA is TGTGCCAGCAGCCTAGACAGGGTCACTGAAGCTTTCTTT.

Here the CDR3 DNA reads TGTGCCAGCAGTTTTCTGATGACAGGGACGTCCGGGGAGCTGTTTTTT. It yields the protein CASSFLMTGTSGELFF. This rearrangement joins TRBV27 to TRBJ2-2; 7 bases line up with TRBD1. This CDR3 has 16 residues. The germline V gene has CDR1 MNHEY and CDR2 SMNVEV (reference sequence). V lost 3 bases, J lost 6 bases, and 10 bases stayed unmatched.

The V call is TRBV27, the J call TRBJ2-2; 7 bases align to TRBD2. Germline V gives CDR1 MNHEY, CDR2 SMNVEV (reference sequence). CDR3 size: 15 residues. J gave up 6 bases and V 4 bases, and 8 bases lay outside the gene matches. The CDR3 nucleotides read TGTGCCAGCAGTTCCCCCCGACTAGCATCCGGGGAGCTGTTTTTT. Translating gives CASSSPRLASGELFF.

The genes are TRBV5-6 and TRBJ1-2, with TRBD1 matching over 9 bases. V lost 4 bases, J lost 7 bases, and 11 bases stayed unmatched. Germline loops: CDR1 SGHDT, CDR2 YYEEEE. The CDR3 runs 15 residues. CDR3 in DNA: TGTGCCAGCAGCCAGGGACAGGGATTATGGGTTGGCTACACCTTC. Its protein product is CASSQGQGLWVGYTF.